This T cell receptor (beta chain) was sequenced in a study of T cells in narcolepsy. Study-level findings and limits: Autoreactive HCRT-specific and TRIB2-specific clonotypes were marked in same-patient CSF-versus-blood CD4+ comparisons. Reportedly, autoreactive clonotypes were serially detected in patients' blood but not controls'.

With respect to this clone: Its cognate antigen is unknown.

CDR1 is SGHTS and CDR2 is YDEGEE in the germline V gene. This CDR3 region has 15 residues. Germline trimming cut 0 bases from V and 4 bases from J; bases unmatched to any gene: 6. Profiled with immunoSEQ multiplex PCR; TCRdb holds only in-frame clones, not every one. The sample lists fewer than 40,000 clones, 82% seen once, with roughly 2.6% in the top ten. The sequencing sample was made of CD45RA- memory CD4+ T cells from PBMCs. This receptor was taken from a human donor with narcolepsy. This sequence joins TRBV5-8 and TRBJ2-7; 8 bases match TRBD2. The chain's CDR3 is CASSLGGTSRYEQYF. As DNA, the CDR3 is TGTGCCAGCAGCTTGGGAGGGACTAGTCGGTACGAGCAGTACTTC.